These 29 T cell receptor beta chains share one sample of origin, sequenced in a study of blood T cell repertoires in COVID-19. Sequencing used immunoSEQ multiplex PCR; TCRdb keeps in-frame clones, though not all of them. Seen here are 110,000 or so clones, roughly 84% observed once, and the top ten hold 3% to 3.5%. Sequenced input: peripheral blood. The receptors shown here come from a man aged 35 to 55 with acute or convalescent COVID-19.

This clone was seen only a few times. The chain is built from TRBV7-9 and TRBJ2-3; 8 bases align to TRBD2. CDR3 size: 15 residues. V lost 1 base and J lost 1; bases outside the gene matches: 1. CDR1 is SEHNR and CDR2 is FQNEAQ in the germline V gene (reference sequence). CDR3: CASSLVRGGTDTQYF. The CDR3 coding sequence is TGTGCCAGCAGCTTAGTGCGGGGGGGCACAGATACGCAGTATTTT.

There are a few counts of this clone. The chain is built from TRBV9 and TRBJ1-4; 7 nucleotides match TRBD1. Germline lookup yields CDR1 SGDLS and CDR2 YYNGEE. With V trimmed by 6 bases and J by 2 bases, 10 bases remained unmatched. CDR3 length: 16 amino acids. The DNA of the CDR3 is TGTGCCAGCAACCCTTCGGGACAGTTGACTAATGAAAAACTGTTTTTT. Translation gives CASNPSGQLTNEKLFF.

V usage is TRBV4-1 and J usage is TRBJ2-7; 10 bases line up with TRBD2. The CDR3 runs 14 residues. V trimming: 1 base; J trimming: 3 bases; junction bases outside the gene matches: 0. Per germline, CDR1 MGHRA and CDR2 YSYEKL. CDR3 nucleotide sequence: TGCGCCAGCAGCCAAGGACTAGCGGGCTACGAGCAGTACTTC. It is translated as CASSQGLAGYEQYF.

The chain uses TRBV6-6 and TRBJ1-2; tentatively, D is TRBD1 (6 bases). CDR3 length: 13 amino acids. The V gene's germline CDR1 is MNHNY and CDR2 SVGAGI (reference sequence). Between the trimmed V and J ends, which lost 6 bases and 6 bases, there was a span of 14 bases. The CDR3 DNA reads TGTGCCAGCAGGCTGGACAGCGCCGATGGCTACACCTTC. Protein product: CASRLDSADGYTF.

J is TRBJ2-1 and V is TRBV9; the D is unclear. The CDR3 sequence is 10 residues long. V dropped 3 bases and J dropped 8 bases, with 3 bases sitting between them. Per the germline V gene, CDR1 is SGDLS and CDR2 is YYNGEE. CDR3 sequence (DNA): TGTGCCAGCAGCGGCGATGAGCAGTTCTTC. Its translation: CASSGDEQFF. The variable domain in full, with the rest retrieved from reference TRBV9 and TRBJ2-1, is DSGVTQTPKHLITATGQRVTLRCSPRSGDLSVYWYQQSLDQGLQFLIQYYNGEERAKGNILERFSAQQFPDLHSELNLSSLELGDSALYFCASSGDEQFFGPGTRLTVL.

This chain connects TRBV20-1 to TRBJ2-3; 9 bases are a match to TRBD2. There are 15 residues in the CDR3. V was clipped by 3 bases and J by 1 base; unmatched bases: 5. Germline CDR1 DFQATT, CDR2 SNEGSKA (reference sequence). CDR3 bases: TGCAGTGCTAGTGAGGTAGCGGGAGGCACAGATACGCAGTATTTT. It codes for CSASEVAGGTDTQYF.

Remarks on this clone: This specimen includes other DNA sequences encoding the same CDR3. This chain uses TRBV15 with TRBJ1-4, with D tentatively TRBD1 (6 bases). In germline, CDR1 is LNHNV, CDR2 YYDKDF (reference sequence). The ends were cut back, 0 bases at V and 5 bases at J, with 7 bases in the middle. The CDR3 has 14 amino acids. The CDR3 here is CATSRDRGNEKLFF. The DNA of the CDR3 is TGTGCCACCAGCAGAGACAGGGGAAATGAAAAACTGTTTTTT.

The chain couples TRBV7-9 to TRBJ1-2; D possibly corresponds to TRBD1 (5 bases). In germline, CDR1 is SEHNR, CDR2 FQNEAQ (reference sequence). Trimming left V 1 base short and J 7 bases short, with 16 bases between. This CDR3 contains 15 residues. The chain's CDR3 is CASSLGNPGIPGYTF. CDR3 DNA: TGTGCCAGCAGCTTAGGGAACCCAGGGATTCCTGGCTACACCTTC.

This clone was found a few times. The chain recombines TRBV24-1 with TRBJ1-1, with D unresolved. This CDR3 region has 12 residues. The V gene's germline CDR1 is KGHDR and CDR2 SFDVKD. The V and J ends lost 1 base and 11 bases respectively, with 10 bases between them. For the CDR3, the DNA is TGTGCCACCAGTGATTTTGGCGGGTTGGCTTTCTTT. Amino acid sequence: CATSDFGGLAFF.

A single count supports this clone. Written as DNA, the CDR3 is TGTGCCAGCACCTATAGCAATCAGCCCCAGCATTTT. It yields the protein CASTYSNQPQHF. The genes are TRBV6-7 and TRBJ1-5; no firm D call. TRBV6-7 counts as an open reading frame of uncertain function. V shed 7 bases and J shed 0 bases, with 4 bases lying between them. CDR3 length equals 12 residues.

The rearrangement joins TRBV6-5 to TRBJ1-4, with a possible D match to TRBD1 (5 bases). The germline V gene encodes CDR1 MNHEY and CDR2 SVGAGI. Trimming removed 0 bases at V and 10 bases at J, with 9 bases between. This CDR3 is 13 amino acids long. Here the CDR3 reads CASSYSGGGKLFF. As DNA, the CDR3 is TGTGCCAGCAGTTACTCGGGGGGGGGAAAACTGTTTTTT.

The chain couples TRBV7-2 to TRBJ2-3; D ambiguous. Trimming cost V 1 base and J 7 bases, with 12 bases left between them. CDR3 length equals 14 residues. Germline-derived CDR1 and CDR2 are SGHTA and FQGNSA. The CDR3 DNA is TGTGCCAGCAGCTTAGGGGCGAGCCGGAATACGCAGTATTTT. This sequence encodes CASSLGASRNTQYF.

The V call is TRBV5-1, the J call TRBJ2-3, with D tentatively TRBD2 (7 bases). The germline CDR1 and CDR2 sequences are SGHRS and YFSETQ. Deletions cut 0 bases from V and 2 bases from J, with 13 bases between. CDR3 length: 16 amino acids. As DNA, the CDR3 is TGCGCCAGCAGCTTGGTGAGGGGGGGAACCACAGATACGCAGTATTTT. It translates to CASSLVRGGTTDTQYF.

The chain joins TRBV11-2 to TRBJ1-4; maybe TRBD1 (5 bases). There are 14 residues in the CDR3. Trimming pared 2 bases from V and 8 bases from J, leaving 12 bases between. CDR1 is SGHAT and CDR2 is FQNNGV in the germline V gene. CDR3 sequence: CASSLTRWGEKLFF. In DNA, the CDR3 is TGTGCCAGCAGCTTAACGCGTTGGGGCGAAAAACTGTTTTTT.

The CDR3: CATSAGLGAWNEQFF. The CDR3 nucleotides are TGTGCCACCAGCGCTGGACTAGGAGCCTGGAATGAGCAGTTCTTC. V gene TRBV15 combines with J gene TRBJ2-1; 7 nucleotides line up with TRBD2. V was clipped by 5 bases and J by 7 bases; unmatched bases: 11. Germline CDR1 reads LNHNV; CDR2 reads YYDKDF (reference sequence). The CDR3 consists of 15 residues.

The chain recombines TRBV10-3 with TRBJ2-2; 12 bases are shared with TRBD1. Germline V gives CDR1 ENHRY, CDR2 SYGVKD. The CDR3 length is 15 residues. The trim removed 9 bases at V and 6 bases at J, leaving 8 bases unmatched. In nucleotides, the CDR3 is TGTGCCATAAGAGGGACAGGGGGCTTCGCCGGGGAGCTGTTTTTT. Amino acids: CAIRGTGGFAGELFF.

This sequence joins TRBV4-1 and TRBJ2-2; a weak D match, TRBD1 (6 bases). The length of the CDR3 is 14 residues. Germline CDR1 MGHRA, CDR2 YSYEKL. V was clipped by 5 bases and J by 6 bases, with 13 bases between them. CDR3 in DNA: TGCGCCAGCAGCTCTAGAGGGGGACCCGGGGAGCTGTTTTTT. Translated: CASSSRGGPGELFF.

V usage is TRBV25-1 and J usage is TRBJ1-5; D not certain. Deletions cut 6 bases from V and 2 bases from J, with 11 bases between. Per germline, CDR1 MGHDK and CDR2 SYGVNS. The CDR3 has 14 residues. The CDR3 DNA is TGTGCCAGCAGCGCCCGGGGAGGCAATCAGCCCCAGCATTTT. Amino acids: CASSARGGNQPQHF. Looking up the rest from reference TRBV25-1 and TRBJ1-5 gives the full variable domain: EADIYQTPRYLVIGTGKKITLECSQTMGHDKMYWYQQDPGMELHLIHYSYGVNSTEKGDLSSESTVSRIRTEHFPLTLESARPSHTSQYLCASSARGGNQPQHFGDGTRLSIL.

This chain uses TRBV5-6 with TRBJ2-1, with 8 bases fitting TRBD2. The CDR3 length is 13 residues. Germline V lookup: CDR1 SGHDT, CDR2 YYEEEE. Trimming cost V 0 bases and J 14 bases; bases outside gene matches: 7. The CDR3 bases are TGTGCCAGCAGCTTGGCCCTAGCGGGCGGTGAGTTCTTC. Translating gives CASSLALAGGEFF.

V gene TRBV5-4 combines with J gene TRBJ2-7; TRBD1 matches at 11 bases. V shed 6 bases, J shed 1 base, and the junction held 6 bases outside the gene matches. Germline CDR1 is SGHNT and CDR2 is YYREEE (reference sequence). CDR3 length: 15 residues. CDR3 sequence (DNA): TGTGCCAGCAAAGACCGGGACAGGGGGTCCTACGAGCAGTACTTC. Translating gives CASKDRDRGSYEQYF.

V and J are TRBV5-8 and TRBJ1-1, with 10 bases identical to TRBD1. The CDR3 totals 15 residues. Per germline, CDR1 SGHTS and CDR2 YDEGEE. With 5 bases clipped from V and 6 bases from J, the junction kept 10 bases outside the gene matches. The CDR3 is CASSPGTGVVSEAFF. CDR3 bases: TGTGCCAGCAGTCCCGGGACAGGGGTAGTCTCTGAAGCTTTCTTT.

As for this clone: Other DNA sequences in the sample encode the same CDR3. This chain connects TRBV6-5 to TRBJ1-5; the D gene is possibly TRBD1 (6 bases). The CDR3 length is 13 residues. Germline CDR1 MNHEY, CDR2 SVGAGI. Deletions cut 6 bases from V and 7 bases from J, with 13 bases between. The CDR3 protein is CASRPGQGQPQHF. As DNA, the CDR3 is TGTGCCAGCAGACCAGGGCAGGGGCAGCCCCAGCATTTT.

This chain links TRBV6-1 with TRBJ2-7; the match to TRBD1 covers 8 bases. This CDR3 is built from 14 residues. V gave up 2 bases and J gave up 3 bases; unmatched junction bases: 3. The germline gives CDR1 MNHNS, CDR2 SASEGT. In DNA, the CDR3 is TGTGCCAGCAGTGAAAGGACAGGGCTCTACGAGCAGTACTTC. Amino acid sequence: CASSERTGLYEQYF.

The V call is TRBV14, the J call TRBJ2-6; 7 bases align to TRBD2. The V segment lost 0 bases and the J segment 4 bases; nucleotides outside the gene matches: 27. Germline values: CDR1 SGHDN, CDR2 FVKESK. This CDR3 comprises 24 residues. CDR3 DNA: TGTGCCAGCAGCCAAGATGGGGTGTTGTTACGGGACTACCTAAACCAGCCCGGGGCCAACGTCCTGACTTTC. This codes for CASSQDGVLLRDYLNQPGANVLTF.

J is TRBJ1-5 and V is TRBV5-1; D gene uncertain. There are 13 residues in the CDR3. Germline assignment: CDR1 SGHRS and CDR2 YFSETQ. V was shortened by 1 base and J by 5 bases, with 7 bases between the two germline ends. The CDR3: CASSLSQDQPQHF. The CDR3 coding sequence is TGCGCCAGCAGCTTGTCCCAGGATCAGCCCCAGCATTTT.

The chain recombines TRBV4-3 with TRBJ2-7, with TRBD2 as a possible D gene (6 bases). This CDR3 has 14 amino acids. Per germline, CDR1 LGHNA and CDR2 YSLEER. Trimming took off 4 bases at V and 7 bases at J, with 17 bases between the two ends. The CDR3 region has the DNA TGCGCCAGCAGCCCCGGCGAGCGGGCGAGGGAGCAGTACTTC. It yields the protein CASSPGERAREQYF.

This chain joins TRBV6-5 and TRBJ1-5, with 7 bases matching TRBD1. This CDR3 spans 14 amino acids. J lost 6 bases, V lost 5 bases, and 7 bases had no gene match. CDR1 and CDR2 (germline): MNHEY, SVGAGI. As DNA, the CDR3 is TGTGCCAGCAGTCCTTCGACAGGGACTCAGCCCCAGCATTTT. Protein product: CASSPSTGTQPQHF.

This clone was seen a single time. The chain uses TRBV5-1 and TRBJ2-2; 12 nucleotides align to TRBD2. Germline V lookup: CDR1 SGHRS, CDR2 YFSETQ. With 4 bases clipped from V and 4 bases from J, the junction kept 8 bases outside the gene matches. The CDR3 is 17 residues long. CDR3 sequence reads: CASSPLAGGPSTGELFF. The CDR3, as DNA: TGCGCCAGCAGCCCACTAGCGGGGGGCCCCTCCACCGGGGAGCTGTTTTTT.

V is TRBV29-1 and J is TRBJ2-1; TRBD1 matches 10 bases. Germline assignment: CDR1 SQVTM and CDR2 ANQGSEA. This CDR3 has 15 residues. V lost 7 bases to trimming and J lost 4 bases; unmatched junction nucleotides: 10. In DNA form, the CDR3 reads TGCAGCGCTCGCACCGGGACAGGGGAATACAATGAGCAGTTCTTC. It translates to CSARTGTGEYNEQFF.